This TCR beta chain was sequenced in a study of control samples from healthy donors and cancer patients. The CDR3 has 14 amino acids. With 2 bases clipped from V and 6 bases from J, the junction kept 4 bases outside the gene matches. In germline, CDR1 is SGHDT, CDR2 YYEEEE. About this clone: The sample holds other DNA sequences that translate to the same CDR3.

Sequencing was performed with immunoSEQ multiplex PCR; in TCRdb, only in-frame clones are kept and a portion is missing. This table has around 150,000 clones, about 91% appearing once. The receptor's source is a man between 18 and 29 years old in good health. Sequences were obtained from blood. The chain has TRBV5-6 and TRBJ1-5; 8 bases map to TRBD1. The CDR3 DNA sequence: TGTGCCAGCAGCTTCGGACAGGGTGGTCAGCCCCAGCATTTT. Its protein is CASSFGQGGQPQHF.